The sequence of this T cell receptor beta chain was determined in a study of blood T cell repertoires in COVID-19. TCRdb's copy holds only in-frame clones and misses some; the assay was immunoSEQ multiplex PCR. The sample yields 35,000 to 45,000 clones, 75% to 85% seen once. The CDR3 has 14 amino acids. Germline V lookup: CDR1 GTSNPN, CDR2 SVGIG (reference sequence). Unmatched junction bases numbered 6, after V lost 2 bases and J lost 5 bases. This chain joins TRBV30 and TRBJ2-5, with 9 bases matching TRBD1. This sequence was found in a human donor in a cohort sampled during active COVID-19. The specimen sequenced was peripheral blood. This CDR3 is CAWSTGTGIETQYF. CDR3 bases: TGTGCCTGGAGTACCGGGACAGGGATTGAGACCCAGTACTTC.